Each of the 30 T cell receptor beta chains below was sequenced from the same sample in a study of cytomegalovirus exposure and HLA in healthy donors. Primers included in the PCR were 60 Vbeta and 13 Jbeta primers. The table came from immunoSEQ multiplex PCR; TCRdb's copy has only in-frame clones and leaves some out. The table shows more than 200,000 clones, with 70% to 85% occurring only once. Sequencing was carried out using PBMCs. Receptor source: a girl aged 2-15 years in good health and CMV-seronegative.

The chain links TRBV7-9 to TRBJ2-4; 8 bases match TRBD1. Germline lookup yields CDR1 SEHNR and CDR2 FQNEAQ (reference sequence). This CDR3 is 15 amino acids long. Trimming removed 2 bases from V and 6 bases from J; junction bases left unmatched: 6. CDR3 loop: CASSLFSGGRNIQYF. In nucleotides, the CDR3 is TGTGCCAGCAGCTTATTTTCAGGGGGCAGAAACATTCAGTACTTC.

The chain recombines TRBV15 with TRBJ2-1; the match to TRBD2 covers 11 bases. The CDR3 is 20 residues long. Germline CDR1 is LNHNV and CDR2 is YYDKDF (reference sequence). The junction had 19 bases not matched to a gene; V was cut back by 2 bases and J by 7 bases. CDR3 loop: CATSRPAGLSTSGIRNEQFF. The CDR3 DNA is TGTGCCACCAGCAGACCTGCGGGGTTATCGACTAGCGGGATTAGGAATGAGCAGTTCTTC.

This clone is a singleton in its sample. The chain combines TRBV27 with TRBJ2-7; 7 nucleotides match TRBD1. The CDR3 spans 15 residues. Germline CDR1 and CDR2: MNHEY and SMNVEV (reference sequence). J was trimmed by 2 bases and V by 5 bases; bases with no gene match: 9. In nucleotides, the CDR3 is TGTGCCAGCAGTGTCGCCGGGACAGCTACCTACGAGCAGTACTTC. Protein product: CASSVAGTATYEQYF.

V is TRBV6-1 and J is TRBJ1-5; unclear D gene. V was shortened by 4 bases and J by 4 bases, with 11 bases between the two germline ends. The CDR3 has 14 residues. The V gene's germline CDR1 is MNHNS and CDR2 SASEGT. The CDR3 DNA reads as TGTGCCAGCAGTGTGGAGAGACGGAATCAGCCCCAGCATTTT. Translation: CASSVERRNQPQHF.

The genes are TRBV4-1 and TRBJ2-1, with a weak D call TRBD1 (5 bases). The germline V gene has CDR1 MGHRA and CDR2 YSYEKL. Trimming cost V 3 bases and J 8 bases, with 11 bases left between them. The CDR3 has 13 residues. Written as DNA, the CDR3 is TGCGCCAGCAGCCAGGAAAGGGGTTATGAGCAGTTCTTC. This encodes CASSQERGYEQFF.

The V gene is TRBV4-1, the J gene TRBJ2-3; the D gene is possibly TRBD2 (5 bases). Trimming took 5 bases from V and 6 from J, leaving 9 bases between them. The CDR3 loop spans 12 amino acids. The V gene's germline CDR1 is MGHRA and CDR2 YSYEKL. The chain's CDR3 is CASSNLADTQYF. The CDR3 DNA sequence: TGCGCCAGCAGCAACCTAGCTGATACGCAGTATTTT.

The CDR3 sequence: CASSDPGQNYEQYF. Written as DNA, the CDR3 is TGTGCCAGCAGTGATCCGGGACAGAACTACGAGCAGTACTTC. The rearrangement joins TRBV2 to TRBJ2-5; 7 nucleotides line up with TRBD1. The J call could be wrong; TRBJ2-7 is a better fit for the DNA end. This CDR3 is 14 amino acids long. Germline loops: CDR1 SNHLY, CDR2 FYNNEI.

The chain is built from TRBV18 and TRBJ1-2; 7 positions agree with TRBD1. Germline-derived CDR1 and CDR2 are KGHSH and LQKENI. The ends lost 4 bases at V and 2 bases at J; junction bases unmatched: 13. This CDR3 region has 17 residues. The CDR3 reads CASSLGVGDRLNYGYTF. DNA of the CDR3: TGTGCCAGCTCACTCGGCGTGGGGGACAGATTGAACTATGGCTACACCTTC. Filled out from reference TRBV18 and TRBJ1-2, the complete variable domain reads NAGVMQNPRHLVRRRGQEARLRCSPMKGHSHVYWYRQLPEEGLKFMVYLQKENIIDESGMPKERFSAEFPKEGPSILRIQQVVRGDSAAYFCASSLGVGDRLNYGYTFGSGTRLTVV.

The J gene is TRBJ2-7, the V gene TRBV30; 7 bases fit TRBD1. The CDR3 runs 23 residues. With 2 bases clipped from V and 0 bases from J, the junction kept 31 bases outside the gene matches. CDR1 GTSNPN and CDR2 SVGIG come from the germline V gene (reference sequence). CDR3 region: CAWSKGWGTGVSVWRSDSYEQYF. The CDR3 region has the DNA TGTGCCTGGAGTAAGGGGTGGGGTACAGGGGTTTCAGTTTGGAGAAGTGACTCCTACGAGCAGTACTTC.

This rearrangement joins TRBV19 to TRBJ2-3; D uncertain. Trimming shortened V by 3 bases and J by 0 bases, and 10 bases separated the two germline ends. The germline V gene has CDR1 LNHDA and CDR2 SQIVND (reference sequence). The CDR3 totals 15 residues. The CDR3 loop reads CASSMATTSTDTQYF. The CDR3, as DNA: TGTGCCAGTAGTATGGCAACTACTAGCACAGATACGCAGTATTTT.

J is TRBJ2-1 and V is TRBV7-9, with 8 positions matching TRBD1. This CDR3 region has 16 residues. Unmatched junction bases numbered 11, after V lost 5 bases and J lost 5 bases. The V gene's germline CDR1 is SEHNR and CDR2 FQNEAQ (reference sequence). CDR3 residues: CASSLSGQGADNEQFF. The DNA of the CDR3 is TGTGCCAGCAGCCTCTCGGGTCAGGGGGCGGACAATGAGCAGTTCTTC.

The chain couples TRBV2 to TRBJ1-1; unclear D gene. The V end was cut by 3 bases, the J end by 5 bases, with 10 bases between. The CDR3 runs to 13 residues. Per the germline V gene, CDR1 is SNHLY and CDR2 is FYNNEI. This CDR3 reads CASSDLRGTEAFF. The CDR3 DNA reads TGTGCCAGCAGTGATTTGAGAGGGACTGAAGCTTTCTTT.

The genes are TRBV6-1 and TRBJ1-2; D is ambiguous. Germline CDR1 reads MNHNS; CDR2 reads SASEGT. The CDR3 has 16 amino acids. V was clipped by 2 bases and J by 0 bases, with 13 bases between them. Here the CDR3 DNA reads TGTGCCAGCAGTGAATTCGAAGACGGGGCTAACTATGGCTACACCTTC. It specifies CASSEFEDGANYGYTF.

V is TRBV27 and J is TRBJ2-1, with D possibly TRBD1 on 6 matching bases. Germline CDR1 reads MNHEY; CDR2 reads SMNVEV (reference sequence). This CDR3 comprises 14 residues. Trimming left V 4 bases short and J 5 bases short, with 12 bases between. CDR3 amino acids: CASSSRDTDNEQFF. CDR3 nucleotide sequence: TGTGCCAGCAGTTCCCGGGACACAGACAATGAGCAGTTCTTC.

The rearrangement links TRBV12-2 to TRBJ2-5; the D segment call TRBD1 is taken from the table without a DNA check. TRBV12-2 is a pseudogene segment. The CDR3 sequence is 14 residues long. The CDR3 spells CASRKQGAQETQYF. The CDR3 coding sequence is TGTGCAAGTCGCAAGCAGGGGGCCCAAGAGACCCAGTACTTC.

The CDR3 DNA reads TGTGCCAGCAGGGGACAGCGTGCGGGCTACACCTTC. Its translation is CASRGQRAGYTF. V gene TRBV6-1 combines with J gene TRBJ1-2; 7 bases agree with TRBD1. Germline V CDR1 and CDR2: MNHNS, SASEGT. V lost 6 bases and J lost 8; bases outside the gene matches: 6. The CDR3 consists of 12 residues.

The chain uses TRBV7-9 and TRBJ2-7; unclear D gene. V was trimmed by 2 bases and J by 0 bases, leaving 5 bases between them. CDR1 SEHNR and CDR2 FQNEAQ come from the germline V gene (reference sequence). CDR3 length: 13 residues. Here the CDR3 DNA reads TGTGCCAGCAGCTTAAAGCCCTCCTACGAGCAGTACTTC. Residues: CASSLKPSYEQYF.

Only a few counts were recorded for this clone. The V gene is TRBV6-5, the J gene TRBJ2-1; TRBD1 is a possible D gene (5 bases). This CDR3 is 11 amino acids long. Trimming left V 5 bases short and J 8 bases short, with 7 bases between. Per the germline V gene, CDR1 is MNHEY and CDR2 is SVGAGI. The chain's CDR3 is CASSIGDEQFF. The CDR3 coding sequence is TGTGCCAGCAGTATAGGGGATGAGCAGTTCTTC.

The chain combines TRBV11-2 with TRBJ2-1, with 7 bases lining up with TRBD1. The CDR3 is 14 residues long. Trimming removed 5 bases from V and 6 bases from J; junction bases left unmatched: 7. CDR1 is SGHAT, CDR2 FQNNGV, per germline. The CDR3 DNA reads TGTGCCAGCAGCCACCGGGACAGAACCAATGAGCAGTTCTTC. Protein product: CASSHRDRTNEQFF.

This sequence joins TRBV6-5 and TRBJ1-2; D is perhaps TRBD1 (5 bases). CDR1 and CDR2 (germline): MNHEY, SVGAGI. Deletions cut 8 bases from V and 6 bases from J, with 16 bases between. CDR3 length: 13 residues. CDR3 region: CASSTRGVNGYTF. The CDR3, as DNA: TGTGCCAGCTCAACACGGGGGGTAAATGGCTACACCTTC.

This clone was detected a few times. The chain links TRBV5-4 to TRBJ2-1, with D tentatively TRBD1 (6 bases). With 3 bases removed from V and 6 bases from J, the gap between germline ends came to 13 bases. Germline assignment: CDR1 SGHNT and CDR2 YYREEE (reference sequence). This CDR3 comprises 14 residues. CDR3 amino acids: CASSWGTGPNEQFF. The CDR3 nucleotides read TGTGCCAGCAGCTGGGGCACAGGGCCCAATGAGCAGTTCTTC.

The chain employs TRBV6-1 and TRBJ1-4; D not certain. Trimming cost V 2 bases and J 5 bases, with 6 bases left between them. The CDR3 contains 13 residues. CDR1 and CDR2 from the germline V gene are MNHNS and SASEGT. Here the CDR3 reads CASSEMRNEKLFF. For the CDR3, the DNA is TGTGCCAGCAGTGAAATGAGGAATGAAAAACTGTTTTTT.

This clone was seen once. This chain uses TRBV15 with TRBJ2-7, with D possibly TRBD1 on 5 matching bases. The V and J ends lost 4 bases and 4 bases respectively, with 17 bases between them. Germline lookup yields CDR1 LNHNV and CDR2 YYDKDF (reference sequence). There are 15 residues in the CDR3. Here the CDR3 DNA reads TGTGCCACCAGCATGAGCAGGGTAGTGGAATACGAGCAGTACTTC. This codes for CATSMSRVVEYEQYF.

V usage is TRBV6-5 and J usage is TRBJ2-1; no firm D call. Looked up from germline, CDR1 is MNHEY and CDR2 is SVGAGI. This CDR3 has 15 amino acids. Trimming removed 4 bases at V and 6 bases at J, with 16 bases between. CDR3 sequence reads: CASSFIVNLGNEQFF. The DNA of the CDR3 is TGTGCCAGCAGTTTCATCGTCAACCTAGGCAATGAGCAGTTCTTC.

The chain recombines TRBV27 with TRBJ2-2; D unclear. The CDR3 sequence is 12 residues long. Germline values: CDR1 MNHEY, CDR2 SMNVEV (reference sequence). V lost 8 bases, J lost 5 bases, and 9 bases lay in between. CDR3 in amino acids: CASRPGTGELFF. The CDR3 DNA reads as TGTGCCAGCCGACCGGGTACCGGGGAGCTGTTTTTT.

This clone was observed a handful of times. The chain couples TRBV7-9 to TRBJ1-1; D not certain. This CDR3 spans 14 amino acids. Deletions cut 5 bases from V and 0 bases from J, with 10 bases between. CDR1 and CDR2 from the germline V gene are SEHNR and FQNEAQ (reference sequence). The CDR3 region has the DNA TGTGCCAGCAGCAAACAGAGCATGAACACTGAAGCTTTCTTT. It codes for CASSKQSMNTEAFF. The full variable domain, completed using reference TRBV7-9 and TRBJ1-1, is DTGVSQNPRHKITKRGQNVTFRCDPISEHNRLYWYRQTLGQGPEFLTYFQNEAQLEKSRLLSDRFSAERPKGSFSTLEIQRTEQGDSAMYLCASSKQSMNTEAFFGQGTRLTVV.

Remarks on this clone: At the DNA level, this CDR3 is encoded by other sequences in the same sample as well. The CDR3 loop is CASSLGANTGELFF. In nucleotides, the CDR3 is TGTGCCAGCAGCCTGGGCGCCAACACCGGGGAGCTGTTTTTT. The chain joins TRBV7-7 to TRBJ2-2, with D unresolved. V was trimmed by 5 bases and J by 2 bases, leaving 9 bases between them. Germline V gives CDR1 SSHAT, CDR2 FNYEAQ (reference sequence). The CDR3 loop spans 14 amino acids.

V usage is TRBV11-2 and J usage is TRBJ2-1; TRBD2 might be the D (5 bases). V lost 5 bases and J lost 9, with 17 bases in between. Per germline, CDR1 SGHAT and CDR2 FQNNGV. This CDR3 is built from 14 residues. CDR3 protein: CASSPTILSGEQFF. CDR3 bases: TGTGCCAGCAGCCCGACTATTCTGTCCGGTGAGCAGTTCTTC.

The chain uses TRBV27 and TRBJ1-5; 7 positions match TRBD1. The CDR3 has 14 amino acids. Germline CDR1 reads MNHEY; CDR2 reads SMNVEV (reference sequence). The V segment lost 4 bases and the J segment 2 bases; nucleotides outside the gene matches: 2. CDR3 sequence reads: CASSYRGGNQPQHF. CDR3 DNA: TGTGCCAGCAGTTACAGGGGAGGCAATCAGCCCCAGCATTTT.

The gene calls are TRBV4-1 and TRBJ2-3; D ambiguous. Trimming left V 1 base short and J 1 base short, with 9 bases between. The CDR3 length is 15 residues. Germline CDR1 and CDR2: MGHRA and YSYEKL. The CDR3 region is CASSQGNLGTDTQYF. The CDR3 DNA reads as TGCGCCAGCAGCCAAGGAAACTTGGGCACAGATACGCAGTATTTT.